This is a list of T cell receptor beta chains from one sample in a study of T-cell memory formation after mild COVID-19. In TCRdb, the 5' RACE reads were re-called with MiXCR into one record per CDR3 protein. The sample consists of under 600,000 distinct CDR3 sequences, less than 25% of them appearing once. Material: PBMCs or a T cell subset sorted from them (not recorded which). These receptors were collected from an adult woman who had mild COVID-19 (a few samples of this study predate the infection). Cell type and time point are not known. CDR3s include the opening cysteine and the closing phenylalanine or tryptophan. Each record gives: J gene, D gene, V gene, clone size, CDR3 DNA, CDR3 protein. A D gene is named only where the DNA matches it firmly. Clone size is stated in some rows and not others, as once, few, many or a class when expanded.

TRBJ2-3 TRBD2 TRBV12-3/TRBV12-4 once TGTGCCAGCAGTTCCCCAGCGGGGGGAGGAACAGATACGCAGTATTTT CASSSPAGGGTDTQYF
TRBJ2-1 TRBD2 TRBV7-2 . TGTGCCAGCACCGGACTAGCGGGAGGAAATGAGCAGTTCTTC CASTGLAGGNEQFF
TRBJ2-1 . TRBV20-1 . TGCAGTGCCGAAGCTTATAGCCGAGGGAGCGATGAGCAGTTCTTC CSAEAYSRGSDEQFF
TRBJ1-3 . TRBV12-3/TRBV12-4 few TGTGCCAGCCACTTCGCGGCACTTGGAAACACCATATATTTT CASHFAALGNTIYF
TRBJ2-7 . TRBV21-1 . TGTGCCAGCAGCAAAGGGGACAGACCTTCCTACGAGCAGTACTTC CASSKGDRPSYEQYF
TRBJ2-7 TRBD1 TRBV7-8 . TGTGCCAGCAGCTTAAGGGACAGCGCCTACGAGCAGTACTTC CASSLRDSAYEQYF
TRBJ2-7 TRBD1 TRBV9 . TGTGCCAGCAGCGGTGGGACAGTCTCCCCCCACGAGCAGTACTTC CASSGGTVSPHEQYF
TRBJ2-7 . TRBV12-3/TRBV12-4 . TGTGCCAGCAGCTCTTCGGGTGGGGTCTGGGGAGGCCTCTACGAGCAGTACTTC CASSSSGGVWGGLYEQYF
TRBJ1-2 . TRBV29-1 few TGCAGCGCAGGGGAGGACTATGGCTACACCTTC CSAGEDYGYTF
TRBJ1-2 TRBD1 TRBV20-1 once TGCAGTGCTGAGGGGACAGGAGACTATGGCTACACCTTC CSAEGTGDYGYTF